These T cell receptor beta chains were read from a single sample in a study of T cell responses to AZD1222 COVID-19 vaccine. Sequencing was performed with immunoSEQ multiplex PCR; in TCRdb, only in-frame clones are kept and a portion is missing. The sample gives fewer than 130,000 clones, about 93% of which show up once; approximately 2.2% is in the top ten. The material was peripheral blood, obtained on day 0 of AZD1222 vaccination. The source of these receptors is an adult in good health. CDR3s include the opening cysteine and the closing phenylalanine or tryptophan.

j_call | v_call | cdr3_length | cdr3_aa
TRBJ1-1 | TRBV18 | 17 | CASSPGGRRGRNTEAFF
TRBJ1-1 | TRBV30 | 12 | CAWGRGYTEAFF
TRBJ2-3 | TRBV19 | 14 | CASSIGPLTDTQYF
TRBJ2-1 | TRBV3-1/TRBV3-2 | 15 | CASSRAHSSYNEQFF
TRBJ1-1 | TRBV9 | 13 | CASSEGQRTEAFF
TRBJ1-5 | TRBV5-6 | 16 | CASSLGSSGGNQPQHF
TRBJ1-6 | TRBV19 | 15 | CASSARGTENSPLHF
TRBJ1-1 | TRBV7-2 | 15 | CASSVGRLMNTEAFF
TRBJ2-5 | TRBV6-4 | 13 | CASRLAGQETQYF
TRBJ2-5 | TRBV4-1 | 16 | CASSQAASGGAVTQYF
TRBJ1-3 | TRBV7-9 | 16 | CASSLALPGSGNTIYF
TRBJ2-7 | TRBV10-3 | 16 | CAISRENRDSRGEQYF
TRBJ1-1 | TRBV7-2 | 16 | CASSLAGGLGRTEAFF
TRBJ1-1 | TRBV6-5 | 12 | CASRDPGTEAFF
TRBJ2-3 | TRBV28 | 15 | CASGTSGIAKDTQYF
TRBJ2-7 | TRBV7-4 | 16 | CASSSAGRRLVYEQYF
TRBJ2-5 | TRBV5-1 | 12 | CASTDSQETQYF
TRBJ1-5 | TRBV19 | 17 | CASSILPQWDSNQPQHF
TRBJ1-1 | TRBV5-1 | 14 | CASSKGQGSAEAFF
TRBJ2-7 | TRBV13 | 16 | CASSLSRTGGIHEQYF
TRBJ1-5 | TRBV6-5 | 13 | CASSYTGNQPQHF
TRBJ2-3 | TRBV4-1 | 14 | CASSLLVPTDTQYF
TRBJ2-7 | TRBV2 | 15 | CASSENPGLAYEQYF
TRBJ1-5 | TRBV27 | 14 | CASNPYRDGQPQHF
TRBJ1-2 | TRBV2 | 14 | CASSETGGSYGYTF
TRBJ1-2 | TRBV28 | 15 | CASSLTGAPGGGYTF
TRBJ2-3 | TRBV19 | 12 | CASSQTGDTQYF
TRBJ2-1 | TRBV19 | 16 | CATTLSGASSYNEQFF
TRBJ1-1 | TRBV6-5 | 12 | CASSYPSTEAFF
TRBJ1-5 | TRBV28 | 12 | CASSSQGQPQHF
TRBJ1-6 | TRBV30 | 14 | CAWSPGHSESPLHF
TRBJ1-1 | TRBV20-1 | 11 | CSAQMNTEAFF
TRBJ1-2 | TRBV29-1 | 11 | CSARVNYGYTF
TRBJ1-2 | TRBV4-1 | 15 | CASSHPQGANYGYTF
TRBJ1-3 | TRBV5-1 | 16 | CASSPGDSTRQNTIYF
TRBJ2-2 | TRBV6-2/TRBV6-3 | 15 | CASSPGLSNTGELFF
TRBJ1-5 | TRBV19 | 16 | CASRNSGGFPNQPQHF
TRBJ2-7 | TRBV6-4 | 13 | CARPTGSTYEQYF
TRBJ2-2 | TRBV19 | 18 | CASRGTGAQADITGELFF
TRBJ2-1 | TRBV6-5 | 13 | CASSYGTNNEQFF
TRBJ2-1 | TRBV6-5 | 13 | CASGTGTYNEQFF
TRBJ2-6 | TRBV6-2/TRBV6-3 | 14 | CASSYSSGANVLTF
TRBJ1-4 | TRBV27 | 14 | CASSHGAGNEKLFF
TRBJ1-1 | TRBV10-3 | 14 | CAISARQGNTEAFF
TRBJ1-2 | TRBV6-5 | 12 | CAIYRTLHGYTF
TRBJ2-2 | TRBV27 | 16 | CASGRGPEPNTGELFF
TRBJ1-2 | TRBV27 | 13 | CASRVTGVRGYTF
TRBJ1-5 | TRBV28 | 13 | CASTWTGLRPQHF
TRBJ1-2 | TRBV25-1 | 15 | CASSDPAGGDYGYTF
TRBJ2-1 | TRBV5-6 | 11 | CASSLAAEQFF
TRBJ1-1 | TRBV13 | 15 | CASSLSGQGIAEAFF
TRBJ1-1 | TRBV11-3 | 12 | CASSLTATEAFF
TRBJ2-4 | TRBV4-1 | 19 | CASSQVGTSGSGAKNIQYF